This is a list of T cell receptor beta chains from one sample in a study of T cells in Graves' hyperthyroidism and ophthalmopathy. TCRdb re-called the multiplex PCR reads with MiXCR, one entry per CDR3 protein. The sample records more than 450,000 distinct CDR3 sequences, 15% to 20% being singletons. The sample consisted of blood. The receptors stem from a man aged 35 to 55 with Graves' ophthalmopathy. Both conserved end residues are part of each CDR3. The D gene is left open where the match is weak. Only some rows state a clone size, as once, few, many or a class for expanded clones.

J,D,size,V,DNA,CDR3
TRBJ2-7,TRBD1,-,TRBV3-1,TGTGCCAGCAGCCACCCCAGACGGGACAGGACTTACGAGCAGTACTTC,CASSHPRRDRTYEQYF
TRBJ2-5,TRBD1,-,TRBV5-1,TGCGCCAGCAGCTCGGGGACAGGGTTGACGGAGACCCAGTACTTC,CASSSGTGLTETQYF
TRBJ2-1,-,few,TRBV6-1,TGTGCCAGCAGTTCAGCGTACAATGAGCAGTTCTTC,CASSSAYNEQFF
TRBJ2-1,-,-,TRBV7-9,TGTGCCAGCAGCTCGGCGGGTCTAGCTTACAATGAGCAGTTCTTC,CASSSAGLAYNEQFF
TRBJ2-1,TRBD2,-,TRBV5-1,TGCGCCAGCAGCTTGGTGGGACTAGCGGGGGGCTTCACCTCCTACAATGAGCAGTTCTTC,CASSLVGLAGGFTSYNEQFF
TRBJ2-2,-,many,TRBV18,TGTGCCAGCTCACCACCGAAGAGGAACACCGGGGAGCTGTTTTTT,CASSPPKRNTGELFF
TRBJ2-7,-,-,TRBV19,TGTGCCAGTAGTATGGTCGGCACTTCGATTCCCTACGAGCAGTACTTC,CASSMVGTSIPYEQYF
TRBJ2-3,TRBD1,many,TRBV5-1,TGCGCCAGCAGCGGGACAGTAGATACGCAGTATTTT,CASSGTVDTQYF
TRBJ1-1,TRBD1,many,TRBV6-2/TRBV6-3,TGTGCCAGCAGTTCTACAGGGGCTGAAGCTTTCTTT,CASSSTGAEAFF
TRBJ1-1,-,-,TRBV6-1,TGTGCCAGCAGCACACTCCGGACAGCAGAAGCTTTCTTT,CASSTLRTAEAFF
TRBJ2-2,TRBD1,few,TRBV20-1,TGCAGTGCTACCGACAGGGGCGCCGGGGAGCTGTTTTTT,CSATDRGAGELFF
TRBJ2-7,-,few,TRBV29-1,TGCAGCGTTGAGGGGGCGGCCTACGAGCAGTACTTC,CSVEGAAYEQYF
TRBJ2-7,-,many,TRBV5-1,TGCGCCAGCAGCTTGGCCTGGGGTTCCTACGAGCAGTACTTC,CASSLAWGSYEQYF
TRBJ1-2,-,few,TRBV6-2/TRBV6-3,TGTGCCAGCAGTTATGCTGGGGATGGCTACACCTTC,CASSYAGDGYTF
TRBJ2-7,-,-,TRBV7-2,TGTGCCAGCAGCTTAGTCAGCAACTCCTACGAGCAGTACTTC,CASSLVSNSYEQYF
TRBJ2-5,-,few,TRBV29-1,TGCAGCGGCGGTTGGGGTGGGGAGACCCAGTACTTC,CSGGWGGETQYF
TRBJ1-2,-,many,TRBV12-3/TRBV12-4,TGTGCCAGCAGTTCCAGCTTAAACTATGGCTACACCTTC,CASSSSLNYGYTF
TRBJ2-1,TRBD1,many,TRBV7-9,TGTGCCAGCAGCTTAGGAATCTTCCAGACAGGGCCCTACAATGAGCAGTTCTTC,CASSLGIFQTGPYNEQFF
TRBJ1-1,-,many,TRBV30,TGTGCCTGGAGTGTCGGGGCGAACACTGAAGCTTTCTTT,CAWSVGANTEAFF
TRBJ2-1,-,-,TRBV30,TGTGCCTGGAGTGTACGGGTTCCTCCTGAGCAGTTCTTC,CAWSVRVPPEQFF